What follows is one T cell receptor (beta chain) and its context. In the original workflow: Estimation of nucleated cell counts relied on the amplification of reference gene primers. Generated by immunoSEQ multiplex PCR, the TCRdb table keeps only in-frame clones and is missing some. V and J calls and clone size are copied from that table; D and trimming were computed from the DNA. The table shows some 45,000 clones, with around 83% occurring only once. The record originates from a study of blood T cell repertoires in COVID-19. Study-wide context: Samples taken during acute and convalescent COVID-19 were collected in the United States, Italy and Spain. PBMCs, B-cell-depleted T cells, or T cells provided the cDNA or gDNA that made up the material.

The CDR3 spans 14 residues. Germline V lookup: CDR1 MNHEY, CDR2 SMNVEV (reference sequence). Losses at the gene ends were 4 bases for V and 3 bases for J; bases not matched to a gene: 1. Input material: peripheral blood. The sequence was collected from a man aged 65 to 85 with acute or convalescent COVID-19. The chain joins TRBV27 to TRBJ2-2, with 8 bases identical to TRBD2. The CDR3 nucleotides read TGTGCCAGCAGTTCGCGGGGGGACACCGGGGAGCTGTTTTTT. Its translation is CASSSRGDTGELFF.